This T cell receptor beta chain is from a study of OX40 agonist ivuxolimab in advanced cancers. The CDR3 runs 13 residues. V gave up 8 bases and J gave up 7 bases, with 12 bases separating them. In germline, CDR1 is SNHLY, CDR2 FYNNEI. Data came from immunoSEQ multiplex PCR; TCRdb stores just in-frame clones and leaves some out. The profile shows around 40,000 clones, 65% to 90% of them singletons. The sequenced sample was CD4+ or CD8+ T cells sorted from blood, obtained in a trial of the OX40 agonist ivuxolimab. The clonotype was recovered from an adult with an advanced solid tumor such as melanoma, head and neck, liver or kidney cancer. The chain links TRBV2 to TRBJ1-6; the D gene is possibly TRBD1 (6 bases). CDR3 in amino acids: CASSRGRNSPLHF. CDR3 nucleotides: TGTGCCAGCTCCAGGGGACGGAATTCACCCCTCCACTTT.